The present TCR beta chain was sequenced within a study of radiotherapy plus CTLA-4 blockade in lung cancer. The data were produced by immunoSEQ multiplex PCR, yet TCRdb's version contains in-frame clones alone and is incomplete. The sample yields some 37,000 clones, about three quarters seen once. Between the trimmed V and J ends, which lost 3 bases and 7 bases, there was a span of 10 bases. CDR3 length equals 14 residues. CDR1 and CDR2 (germline): MNHNS, SASEGT. This clone was counted between two and nine times. This rearrangement joins TRBV6-1 to TRBJ1-6; D is uncertain. The input for sequencing was peripheral blood, taken from a patient treated with radiotherapy plus ipilimumab. The clonotype was recovered from a human donor with non-small cell lung cancer who had stable disease on radiotherapy plus ipilimumab. CDR3 loop: CASSDESENSPLHF. The CDR3 coding sequence is TGTGCCAGCAGTGACGAGAGCGAGAATTCACCCCTCCACTTT.